This T cell receptor (beta chain) was recorded in a study of T cell responses to AZD1222 COVID-19 vaccine. Study observations and caveats: Spike as a whole was targeted by vaccine-associated CD4 TCRs, dominant at 160-218 and 743-854. Only after the peak T cell response were repertoires sampled. The donor group comprised mostly white British people and more females; the analysis possibly underestimated clonal diversity.

There are 10 residues in the CDR3. Germline V lookup: CDR1 SNHLY, CDR2 FYNNEI. Trimming took 5 bases from V and 5 from J, leaving 3 bases between them. Concerning this clone: Its antigen is undetermined.

TCRdb's copy holds only in-frame clones and misses some; the assay was immunoSEQ multiplex PCR. Of 30,000 to 35,000 clones in the sample, approximately 80% were seen once. Researchers grouped second doses given at about 4 or about 12 weeks into one pool. This sequence originates from an adult who received the AZD1222 COVID-19 vaccine. The chain couples TRBV2 to TRBJ1-2; D unclear. The material sequenced was peripheral blood, taken 28 days after the second AZD1222 dose. The CDR3 spells CASSMYGYTF. In DNA form, the CDR3 reads TGTGCCAGCAGTATGTATGGCTACACCTTC.